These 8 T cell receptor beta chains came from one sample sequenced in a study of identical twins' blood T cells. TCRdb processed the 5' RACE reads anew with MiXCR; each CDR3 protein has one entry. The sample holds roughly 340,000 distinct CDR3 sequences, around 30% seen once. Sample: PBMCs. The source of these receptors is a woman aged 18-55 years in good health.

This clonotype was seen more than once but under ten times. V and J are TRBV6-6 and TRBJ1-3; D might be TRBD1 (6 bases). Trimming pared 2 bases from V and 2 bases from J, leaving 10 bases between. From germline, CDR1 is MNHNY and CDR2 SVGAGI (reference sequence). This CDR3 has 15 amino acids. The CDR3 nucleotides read TGTGCCAGCAGTTACGGCGGACAGACTGGAAACACCATATATTTT. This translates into CASSYGGQTGNTIYF.

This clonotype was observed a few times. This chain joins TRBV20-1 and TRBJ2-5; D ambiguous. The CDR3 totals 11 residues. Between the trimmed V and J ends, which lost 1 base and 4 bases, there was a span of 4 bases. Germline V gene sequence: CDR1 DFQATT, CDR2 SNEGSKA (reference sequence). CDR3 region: CSARVAETQYF. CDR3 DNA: TGCAGTGCTAGAGTCGCAGAGACCCAGTACTTC.

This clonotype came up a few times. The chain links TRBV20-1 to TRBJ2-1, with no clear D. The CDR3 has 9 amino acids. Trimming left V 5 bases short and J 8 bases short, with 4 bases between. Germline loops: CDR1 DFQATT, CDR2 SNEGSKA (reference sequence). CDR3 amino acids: CSAGHEQFF. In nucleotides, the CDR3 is TGCAGTGCTGGCCATGAGCAGTTCTTC.

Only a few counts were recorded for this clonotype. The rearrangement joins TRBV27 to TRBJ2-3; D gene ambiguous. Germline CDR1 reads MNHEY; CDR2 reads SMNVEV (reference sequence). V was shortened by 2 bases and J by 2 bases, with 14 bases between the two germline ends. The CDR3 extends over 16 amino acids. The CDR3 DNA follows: TGTGCCAGCAGTTTAACAGCCACGGGCATCACAGATACGCAGTATTTT. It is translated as CASSLTATGITDTQYF.

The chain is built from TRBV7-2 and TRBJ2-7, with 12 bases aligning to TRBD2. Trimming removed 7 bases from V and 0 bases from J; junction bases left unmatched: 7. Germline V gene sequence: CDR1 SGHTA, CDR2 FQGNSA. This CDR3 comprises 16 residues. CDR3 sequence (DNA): TGTGCCAGCACCTCACTAGCGGGAGGTACCTCCTACGAGCAGTACTTC. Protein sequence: CASTSLAGGTSYEQYF. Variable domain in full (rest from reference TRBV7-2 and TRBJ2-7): GAGVSQSPSNKVTEKGKDVELRCDPISGHTALYWYRQSLGQGLEFLIYFQGNSAPDKSGLPSDRFSAERTGGSVSTLTIQRTQQEDSAVYLCASTSLAGGTSYEQYFGPGTRLTVT.

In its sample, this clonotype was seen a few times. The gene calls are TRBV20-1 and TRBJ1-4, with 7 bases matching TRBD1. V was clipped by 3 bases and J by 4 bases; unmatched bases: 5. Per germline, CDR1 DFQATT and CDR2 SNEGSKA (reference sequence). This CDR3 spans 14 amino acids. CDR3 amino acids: CSASEGQRNEKLFF. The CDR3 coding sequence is TGCAGTGCTAGCGAGGGACAGCGTAATGAAAAACTGTTTTTT.

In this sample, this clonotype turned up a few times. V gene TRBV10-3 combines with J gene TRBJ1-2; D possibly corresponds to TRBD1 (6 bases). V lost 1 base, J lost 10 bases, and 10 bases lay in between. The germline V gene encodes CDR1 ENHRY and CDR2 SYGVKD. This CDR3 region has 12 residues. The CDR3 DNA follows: TGTGCCATCAGTGAGTTTACAGGGAACTACACCTTC. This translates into CAISEFTGNYTF.

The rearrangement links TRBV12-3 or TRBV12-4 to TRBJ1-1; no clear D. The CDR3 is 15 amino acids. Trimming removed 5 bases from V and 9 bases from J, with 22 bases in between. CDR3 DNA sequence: TGTGCCAGCAGTGCCAACCGGGCCTCCCTCACCCAAGCTTTCTTT. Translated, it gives CASSANRASLTQAFF.